The sequence of this TCR beta chain was determined in a study of shared clonotypes between healthy human individuals (dated by TCRdb to about 2020). As for the study more broadly: The cohort comprised a couple of women and three men aged 18 to 49 years. Blood TCR repertoires of about 5 healthy adults were deeply sequenced to estimate repertoire size and the extent of clonotype sharing between individuals. Per donor, three plates each were used for CD4 naive and CD4 memory, two for CD8 naive, and one for CD8 memory. Libraries were prepared and TCR repertoires were sequenced by different laboratories using diverse techniques, in order to increase sequencing depth and limit assay-specific biases. Leukapheresis yielded between about 0.9 and 10 billion PBMCs per donor.

Broad study findings and their caveats: The genetic and exposure-history diversity represented was limited by the small number of donors. Roughly 5% of naive CD4, roughly 3.6% of naive CD8, approximately 2.2% of memory CD4, and 0.4% of memory CD8 clonotypes were shared across several donors. Pairwise subsampling led to the expectation that sequencing depth would affect the degree of clonotype sharing among donors. Incomplete sequencing was indicated by rarefaction of sorted-subset datasets, despite the large sequencing depth. Clonotypes shared by all four sorted-subset donors showed higher generation probabilities than non-shared clonotypes. Sampling was limited to blood, and TCR repertoires in tissue likely differ from TCR repertoires in blood. Estimated clonotype richness was generally larger for naive than for memory subsets.

Donors were healthy HIV-negative adults with no recently reported acute infections or vaccinations. Every donor was a Caucasian adult residing in Nashville, Tennessee, USA. Magnetic negative selection was used to enrich CD4+ T cells, after which naive cells were positively selected on CD45RA and the negative fraction became the memory subset. After blood collection by leukapheresis, PBMCs were isolated using Ficoll-Histopaque density gradient centrifugation and then cryopreserved in the vapor phase of liquid nitrogen. Purity and quantity of every magnetically sorted T cell population were checked by analytical flow cytometry. Genomic DNA was isolated from every sorted fraction and measured by UV absorbance on a Nanodrop 2000c. As concerns this clone: Its antigen is unknown. Base qualities are missing; no much larger clone stands one base away.

TCR CDR3 regions were amplified from genomic DNA by multiplex PCR using the deep immunoSEQ assay. Extracted genomic DNA from each cell subset was spread evenly across all wells of several immunoSEQ 96-well plates, with each plate serving as a replicate. For sorted subsets, 200 to 250 ng of genomic DNA, equivalent to 25,000 to 35,000 T cell genomes, went into each replicate PCR. Purified libraries were measured with a Qubit 3.0 fluorometer, size-checked on a Bioanalyzer 2100, and measured again with the KAPA Library Quantification kit. Every immunoSEQ 96-well plate was sequenced on a separate single-read 150-cycle Illumina NextSeq 550 flow cell. In the source study's methods: Because the immunoSEQ output included only junctional sequences and no quality scores, the filtering could not be the same as the filtering used for full-length reads. Sequences were annotated with PyIR, a Python wrapper for IgBLAST v1.9, using IMGT germline references to assign V/J genes and CDR3. Any read was removed if the V/J assignment was weak (E-value above 1e-6), the CDR3 was missing, or the read contained stop codons, out-of-frame junctions, or ambiguous translated residues. V3J clonotypes were defined as sequences sharing an identical inferred V gene, J gene, and CDR3 amino acid sequence. Percentage overlap between repertoires was calculated by dividing the number of shared unique clonotypes by the size of the smaller repertoire. Repertoire richness was assessed with RTK rarefaction, the Chao1 estimator, and Recon v2.1 estimates of unobserved clonotypes. Generation probabilities for all TCRbeta clonotypes obtained by the gDNA method from a handful of donors were computed using OLGA. In TCRdb, the immuneACCESS table is reduced to in-frame sequences with V and J assigned. These tables do not hold every clone; where another copy was compared, an unresolved V gene accounts for under half, and the others remain unexplained. The V and J calls and the clone size are those of that table, but D and trimming were determined from the DNA. The sample table lists a few million clones, roughly 90% of them with a count of one. Jointly, the top ten make up about 0.36% of the sample.

From a lookup of the germline V gene (reference sequence), CDR1 and CDR2 are MNHEY and SMNVEV. The CDR3, cysteine through phenylalanine, is 12 amino acids long. Only the CDR3 DNA stays, 36 bases, in frame from base 1. V drops 6 bases and J drops 6 bases, leaving 8 bases in between. The sequence is built from TRBV27 and TRBJ2-2, with no reliable assignment of the D segment. This TCR was sampled from a man aged 18-30 years in good health. Some clones in this sample may be carry-over from other donors' samples. Sequences were obtained from naive CD4+ T cells from PBMCs. Explained via the paper, the cell subset or site label denotes: CD45RA+ positively selected. The CDR3 region: CASRRRAGELFF. The sequence in DNA is TGTGCCAGCAGGAGACGGGCCGGGGAGCTGTTTTTT.